This T cell receptor beta chain was sequenced for a study of blood T cell repertoires in COVID-19. Study information: Acute-phase and convalescent COVID-19 samples originated in the United States, Italy and Spain. From T cells, B-cell-depleted T cells, or PBMCs came the material, which was cDNA or gDNA.

Enrollment of patients from Seattle took place during active infection, with longitudinal follow-up. Study processing details: Nucleated cell number was recorded as an estimate derived from reference gene primer amplification. Assay: immunoSEQ multiplex PCR; the TCRdb copy retains only in-frame clones and omits some. The DNA was the basis for D and trimming; V, J and clone size are from that table. The data hold about 160,000 clones, with approximately 90% observed a single time. Trimming removed 1 base at V and 0 bases at J, with 13 bases between. The CDR3 covers 17 residues. Per germline, CDR1 SGDLS and CDR2 YYNGEE.

This clonotype originated in a man between 25 and 39 years old with COVID-19, enrolled during active disease. The sample comprised peripheral blood. The chain uses TRBV9 and TRBJ2-2, with a weak D call TRBD1 (5 bases). The CDR3 DNA reads as TGTGCCAGCAGCGTATTTTCCAGGGCCGCGAACACCGGGGAGCTGTTTTTT. This gives the protein CASSVFSRAANTGELFF.